This is a list of T cell receptor beta chains from one sample in a study of blood T cells in healthy people across ages. TCRdb analysed the 5' RACE reads with MiXCR anew, one entry per CDR3 protein. The repertoire holds more than 1,400,000 distinct CDR3 sequences, 42% seen once, with 7.9% in the top ten. The sample was blood. The receptors derive from a woman aged 18 to 35 in good health. Each CDR3 is given without its conserved first and last residue. The size field is filled for only some rows; it gives once, few, many or a size class.

V: TRBV9; size: -; CDR3: ASSVRLAGEIAQY
V: TRBV4-1; size: many; CDR3: ASSQDDEQY
V: TRBV5-1; size: -; CDR3: ASSLGSRTTDTQY
V: TRBV7-8; size: few; CDR3: ASSPLNTGRDQPQH
V: TRBV4-1; size: -; CDR3: ASSQEIQGEKLF
V: TRBV6-4; size: once; CDR3: VSSDSGRGGRETGELF
V: TRBV2; size: once; CDR3: ASRRGGRDTQY
V: TRBV28; size: -; CDR3: ASSTSPSGIYNEQF
V: TRBV7-2; size: few; CDR3: ASSLSGLAAYEQY
V: TRBV4-2; size: few; CDR3: ASSQEGGKQY
V: TRBV12-3/TRBV12-4; size: few; CDR3: ASRPDRAPTKQY
V: TRBV2; size: -; CDR3: ASGRGGTRSSYNSPLH
V: TRBV3-1; size: -; CDR3: ASSQGEAATNEKLF